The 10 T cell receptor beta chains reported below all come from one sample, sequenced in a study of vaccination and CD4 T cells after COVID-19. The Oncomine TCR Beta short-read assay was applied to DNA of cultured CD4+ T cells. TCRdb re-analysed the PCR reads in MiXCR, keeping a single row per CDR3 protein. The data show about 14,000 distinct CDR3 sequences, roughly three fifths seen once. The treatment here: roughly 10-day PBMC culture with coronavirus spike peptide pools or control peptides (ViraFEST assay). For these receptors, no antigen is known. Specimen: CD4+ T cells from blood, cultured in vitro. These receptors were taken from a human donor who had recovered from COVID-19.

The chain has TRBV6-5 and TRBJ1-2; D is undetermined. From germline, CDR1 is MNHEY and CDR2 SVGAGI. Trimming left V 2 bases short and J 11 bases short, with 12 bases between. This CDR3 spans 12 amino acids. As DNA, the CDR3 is TGTGCCAGCAGTTACGGAGGTTTGGGATACACCTTC. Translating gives CASSYGGLGYTF.

The CDR3 loop is CASSFDRGNTGELFF. CDR3 nucleotides: TGTGCCAGCAGTTTTGACAGGGGCAACACCGGGGAGCTGTTTTTT. The chain has TRBV12-3 or TRBV12-4 and TRBJ2-2, with TRBD1 matching over 8 bases. V gave up 3 bases and J gave up 2 bases; unmatched junction bases: 2. The length of the CDR3 is 15 residues.

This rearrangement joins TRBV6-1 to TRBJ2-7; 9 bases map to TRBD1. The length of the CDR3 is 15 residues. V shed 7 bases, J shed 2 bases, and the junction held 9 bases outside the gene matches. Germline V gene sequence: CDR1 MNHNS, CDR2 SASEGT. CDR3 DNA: TGTGCCAGCACCTATTCCGGGACAGGGCCCTACGAGCAGTACTTC. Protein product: CASTYSGTGPYEQYF.

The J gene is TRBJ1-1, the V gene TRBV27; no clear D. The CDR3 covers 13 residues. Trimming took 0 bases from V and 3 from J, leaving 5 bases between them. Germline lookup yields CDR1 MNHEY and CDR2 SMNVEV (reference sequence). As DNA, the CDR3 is TGTGCCAGCAGTTTATCCGGGGACACTGAAGCTTTCTTT. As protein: CASSLSGDTEAFF.

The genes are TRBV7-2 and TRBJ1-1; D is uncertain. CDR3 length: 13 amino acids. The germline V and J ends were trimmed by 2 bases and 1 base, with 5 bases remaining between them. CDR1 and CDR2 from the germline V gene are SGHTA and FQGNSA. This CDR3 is CASSLRQNTEAFF. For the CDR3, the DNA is TGTGCCAGCAGCTTACGGCAGAACACTGAAGCTTTCTTT.

CDR3 residues: CASSESGYTEAFF. The CDR3 coding sequence is TGTGCCAGCAGTGAATCGGGGTACACTGAAGCTTTCTTT. The rearrangement links TRBV2 to TRBJ1-1; D not resolved. V lost 2 bases to trimming and J lost 3 bases, with 7 bases between them. Germline loops: CDR1 SNHLY, CDR2 FYNNEI. This CDR3 contains 13 residues.

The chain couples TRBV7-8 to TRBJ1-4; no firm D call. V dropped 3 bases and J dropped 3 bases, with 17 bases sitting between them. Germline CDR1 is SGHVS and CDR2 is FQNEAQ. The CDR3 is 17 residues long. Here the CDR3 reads CASSFSRSVLANEKLFF. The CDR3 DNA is TGTGCCAGCAGCTTTTCCCGCTCAGTTTTAGCTAATGAAAAACTGTTTTTT.

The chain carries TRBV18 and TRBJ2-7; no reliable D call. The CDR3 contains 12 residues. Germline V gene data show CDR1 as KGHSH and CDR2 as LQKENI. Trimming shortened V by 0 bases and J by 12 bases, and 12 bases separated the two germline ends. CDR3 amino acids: CASSPPTGRMYF. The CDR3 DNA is TGTGCCAGCTCACCACCTACCGGTAGGATGTACTTC.

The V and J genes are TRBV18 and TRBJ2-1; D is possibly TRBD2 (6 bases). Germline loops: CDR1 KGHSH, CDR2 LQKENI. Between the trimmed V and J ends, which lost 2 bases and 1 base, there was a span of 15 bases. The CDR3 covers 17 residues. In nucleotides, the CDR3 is TGTGCCAGCTCACCAACAACTAGCCGCCGATCCTACAATGAGCAGTTCTTC. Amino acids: CASSPTTSRRSYNEQFF.

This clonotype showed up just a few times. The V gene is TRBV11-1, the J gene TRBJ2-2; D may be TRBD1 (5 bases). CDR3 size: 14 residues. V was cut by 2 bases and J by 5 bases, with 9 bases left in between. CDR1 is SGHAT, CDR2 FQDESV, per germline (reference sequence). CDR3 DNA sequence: TGTGCCAGCAGCTTACTGCAGGGAACCGGGGAGCTGTTTTTT. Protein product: CASSLLQGTGELFF.